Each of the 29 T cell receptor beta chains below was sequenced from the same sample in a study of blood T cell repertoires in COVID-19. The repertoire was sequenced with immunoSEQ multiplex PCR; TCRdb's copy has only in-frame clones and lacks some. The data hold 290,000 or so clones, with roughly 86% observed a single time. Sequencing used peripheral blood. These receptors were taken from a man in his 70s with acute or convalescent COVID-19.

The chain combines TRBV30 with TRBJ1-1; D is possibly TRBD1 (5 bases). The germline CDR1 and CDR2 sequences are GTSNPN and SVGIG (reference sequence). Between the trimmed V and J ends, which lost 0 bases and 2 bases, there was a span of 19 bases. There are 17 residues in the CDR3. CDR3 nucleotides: TGTGCCTGGAGTGTGGGCAGGGATCAACTCATCAACACTGAAGCTTTCTTT. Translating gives CAWSVGRDQLINTEAFF.

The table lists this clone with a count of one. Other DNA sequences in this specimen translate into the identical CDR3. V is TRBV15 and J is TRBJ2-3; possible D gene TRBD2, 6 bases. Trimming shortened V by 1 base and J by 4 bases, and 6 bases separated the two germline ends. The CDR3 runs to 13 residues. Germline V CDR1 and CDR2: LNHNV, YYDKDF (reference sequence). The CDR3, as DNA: TGTGCCACCAGCAGAGGGGGGGCAGATACGCAGTATTTT. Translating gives CATSRGGADTQYF.

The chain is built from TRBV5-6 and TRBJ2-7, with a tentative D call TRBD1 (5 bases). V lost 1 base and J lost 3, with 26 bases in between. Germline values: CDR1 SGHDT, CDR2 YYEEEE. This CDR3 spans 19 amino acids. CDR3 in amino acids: CASSLPIWTNRAFHYEQYF. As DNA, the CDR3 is TGTGCCAGCAGCTTGCCTATTTGGACAAATAGAGCCTTTCACTACGAGCAGTACTTC.

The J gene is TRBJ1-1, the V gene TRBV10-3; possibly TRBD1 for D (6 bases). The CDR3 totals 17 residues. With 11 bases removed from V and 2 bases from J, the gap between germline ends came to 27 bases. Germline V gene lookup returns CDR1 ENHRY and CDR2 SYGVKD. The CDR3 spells CASRDTRTRMINTEAFF. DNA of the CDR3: TGTGCCTCCCGGGACACAAGGACTAGGATGATTAACACTGAAGCTTTCTTT.

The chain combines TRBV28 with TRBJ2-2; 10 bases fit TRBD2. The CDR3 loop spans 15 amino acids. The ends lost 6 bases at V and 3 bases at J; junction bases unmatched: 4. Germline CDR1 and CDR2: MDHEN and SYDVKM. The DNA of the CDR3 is TGTGCCAGCAGCAAACTAGCGGGGTACACCGGGGAGCTGTTTTTT. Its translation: CASSKLAGYTGELFF.

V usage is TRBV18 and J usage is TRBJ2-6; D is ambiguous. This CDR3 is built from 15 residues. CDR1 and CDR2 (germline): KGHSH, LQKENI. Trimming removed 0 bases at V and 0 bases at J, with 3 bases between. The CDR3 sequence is CASSPPSSGANVLTF. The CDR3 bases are TGTGCCAGCTCACCACCGAGCTCTGGGGCCAACGTCCTGACTTTC.

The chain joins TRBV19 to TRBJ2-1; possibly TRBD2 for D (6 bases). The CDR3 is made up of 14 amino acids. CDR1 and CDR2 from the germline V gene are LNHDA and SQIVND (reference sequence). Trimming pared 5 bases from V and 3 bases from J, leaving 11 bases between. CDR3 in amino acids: CASSGLALYNEQFF. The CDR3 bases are TGTGCCAGTAGTGGCCTAGCGCTCTACAATGAGCAGTTCTTC.

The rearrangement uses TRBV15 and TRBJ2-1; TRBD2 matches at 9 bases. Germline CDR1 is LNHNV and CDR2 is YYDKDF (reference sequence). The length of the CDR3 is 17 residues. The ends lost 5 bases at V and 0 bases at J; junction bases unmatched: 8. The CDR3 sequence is CATSHLAGFSSYNEQFF. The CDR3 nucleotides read TGTGCCACCAGCCACCTAGCGGGATTTTCCTCCTACAATGAGCAGTTCTTC.

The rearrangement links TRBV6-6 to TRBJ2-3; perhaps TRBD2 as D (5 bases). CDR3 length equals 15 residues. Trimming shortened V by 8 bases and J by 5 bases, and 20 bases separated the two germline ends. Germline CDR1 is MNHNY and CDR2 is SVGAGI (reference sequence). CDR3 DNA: TGTGCCAGCGCCCCGGGATTGATAATCGGAGATACGCAGTATTTT. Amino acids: CASAPGLIIGDTQYF.

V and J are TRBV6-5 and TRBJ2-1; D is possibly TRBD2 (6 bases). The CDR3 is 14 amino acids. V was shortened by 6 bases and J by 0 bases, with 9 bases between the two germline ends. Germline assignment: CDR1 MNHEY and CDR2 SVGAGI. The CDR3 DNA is TGTGCCAGCAGCGGGAGTTCCTCCTACAATGAGCAGTTCTTC. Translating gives CASSGSSSYNEQFF.

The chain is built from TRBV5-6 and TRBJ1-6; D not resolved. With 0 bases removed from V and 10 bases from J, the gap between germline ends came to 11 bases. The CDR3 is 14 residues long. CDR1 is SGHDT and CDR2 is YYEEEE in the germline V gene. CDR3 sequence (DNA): TGTGCCAGCAGCTTGGCACGGAGATTCTCACCCCTCCACTTT. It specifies CASSLARRFSPLHF.

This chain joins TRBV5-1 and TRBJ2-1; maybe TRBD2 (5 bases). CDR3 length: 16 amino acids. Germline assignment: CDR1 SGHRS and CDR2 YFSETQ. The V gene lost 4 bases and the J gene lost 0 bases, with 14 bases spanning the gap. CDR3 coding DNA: TGCGCCAGCAGCCCCGGACTCCGGAGCTCCTACAATGAGCAGTTCTTC. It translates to CASSPGLRSSYNEQFF. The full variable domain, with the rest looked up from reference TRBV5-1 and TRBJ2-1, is KAGVTQTPRYLIKTRGQQVTLSCSPISGHRSVSWYQQTPGQGLQFLFEYFSETQRNKGNFPGRFSGRQFSNSRSEMNVSTLELGDSALYLCASSPGLRSSYNEQFFGPGTRLTVL.

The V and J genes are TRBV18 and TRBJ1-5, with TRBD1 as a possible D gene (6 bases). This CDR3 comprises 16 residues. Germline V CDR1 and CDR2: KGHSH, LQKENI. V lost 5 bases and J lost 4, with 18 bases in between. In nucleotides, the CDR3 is TGTGCCAGCTCATCTAGTACCGGGACAATAAATCAGCCCCAGCATTTT. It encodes CASSSSTGTINQPQHF.

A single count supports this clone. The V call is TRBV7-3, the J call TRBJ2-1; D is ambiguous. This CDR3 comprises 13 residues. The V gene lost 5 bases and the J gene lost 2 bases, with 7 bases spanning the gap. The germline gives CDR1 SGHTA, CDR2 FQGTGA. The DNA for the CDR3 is TGTGCCAGCAGCGCAACAACCTACAATGAGCAGTTCTTC. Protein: CASSATTYNEQFF.

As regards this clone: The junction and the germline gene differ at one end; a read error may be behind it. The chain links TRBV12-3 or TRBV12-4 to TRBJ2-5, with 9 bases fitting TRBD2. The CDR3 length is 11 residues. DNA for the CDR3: TGTGCCAGCAGAAAGGGACTAGCTCCCCACTTC. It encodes CASRKGLAPHF.

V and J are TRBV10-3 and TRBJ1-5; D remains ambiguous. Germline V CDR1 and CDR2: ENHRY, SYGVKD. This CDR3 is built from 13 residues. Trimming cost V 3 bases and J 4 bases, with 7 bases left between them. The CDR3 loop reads CAISEQPNQPQHF. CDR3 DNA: TGTGCCATCAGTGAACAGCCGAATCAGCCCCAGCATTTT.

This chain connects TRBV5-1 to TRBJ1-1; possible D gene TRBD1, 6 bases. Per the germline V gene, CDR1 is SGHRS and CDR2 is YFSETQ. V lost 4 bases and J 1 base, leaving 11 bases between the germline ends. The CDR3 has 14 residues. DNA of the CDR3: TGCGCCAGCAGCCAACAGGGAGCGAACACTGAAGCTTTCTTT. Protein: CASSQQGANTEAFF.

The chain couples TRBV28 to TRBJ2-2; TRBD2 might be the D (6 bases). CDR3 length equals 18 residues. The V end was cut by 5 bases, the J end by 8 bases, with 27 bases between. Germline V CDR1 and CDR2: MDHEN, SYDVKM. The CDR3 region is CASSPLVDMGLIGGELFF. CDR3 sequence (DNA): TGTGCCAGCAGTCCTTTAGTCGATATGGGACTTATTGGGGGGGAGCTGTTTTTT. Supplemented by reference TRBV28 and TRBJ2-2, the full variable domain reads DVKVTQSSRYLVKRTGEKVFLECVQDMDHENMFWYRQDPGLGLRLIYFSYDVKMKEKGDIPEGYSVSREKKERFSLILESASTNQTSMYLCASSPLVDMGLIGGELFFGEGSRLTVL.

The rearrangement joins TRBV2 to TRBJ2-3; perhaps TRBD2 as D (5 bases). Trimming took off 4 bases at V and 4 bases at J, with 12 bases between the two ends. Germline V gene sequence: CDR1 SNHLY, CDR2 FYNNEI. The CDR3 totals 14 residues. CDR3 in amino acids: CASSGLAGADTQYF. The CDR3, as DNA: TGTGCCAGCAGTGGTCTCGCGGGTGCAGATACGCAGTATTTT.

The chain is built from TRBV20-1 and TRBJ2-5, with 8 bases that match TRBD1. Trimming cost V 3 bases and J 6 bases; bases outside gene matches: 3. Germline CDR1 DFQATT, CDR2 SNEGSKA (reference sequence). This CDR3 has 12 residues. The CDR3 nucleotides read TGCAGTGCTAGTCAGGGGGCGAAGACCCAGTACTTC. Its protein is CSASQGAKTQYF.

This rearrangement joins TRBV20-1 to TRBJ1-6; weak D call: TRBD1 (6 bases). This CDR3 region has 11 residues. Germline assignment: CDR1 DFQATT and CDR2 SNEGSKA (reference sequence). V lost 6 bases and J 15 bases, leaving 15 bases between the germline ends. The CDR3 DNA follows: TGCAGTGCCCCCTCAGGGGTGAGCCTCCACTTT. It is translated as CSAPSGVSLHF.

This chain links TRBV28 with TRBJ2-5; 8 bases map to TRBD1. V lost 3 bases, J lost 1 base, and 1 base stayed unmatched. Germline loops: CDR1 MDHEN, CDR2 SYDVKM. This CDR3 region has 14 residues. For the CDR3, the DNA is TGTGCCAGCAGTTTGGGGACAGGCCAAGAGACCCAGTACTTC. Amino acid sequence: CASSLGTGQETQYF.

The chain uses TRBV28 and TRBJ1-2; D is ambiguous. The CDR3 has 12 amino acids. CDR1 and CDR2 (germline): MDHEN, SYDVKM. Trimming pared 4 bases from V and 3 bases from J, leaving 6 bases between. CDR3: CASSSQYYGYTF. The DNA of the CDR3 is TGTGCCAGCAGTTCACAGTACTATGGCTACACCTTC.

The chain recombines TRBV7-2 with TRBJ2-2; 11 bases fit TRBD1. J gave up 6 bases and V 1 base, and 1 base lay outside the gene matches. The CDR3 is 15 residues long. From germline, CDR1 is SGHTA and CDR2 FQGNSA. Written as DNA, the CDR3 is TGTGCCAGCAGCTTAGAGGACAGGGGGCCCGGGGAGCTGTTTTTT. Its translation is CASSLEDRGPGELFF.

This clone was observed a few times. Here the CDR3 DNA reads TGTGCCATCACTCCGGGACCCAGGGGAGCCTACGAGCAGTACTTC. As protein: CAITPGPRGAYEQYF. The chain carries TRBV10-3 and TRBJ2-7; a weak D match, TRBD1 (6 bases). The V and J ends lost 7 bases and 2 bases respectively, with 18 bases between them. This CDR3 has 15 amino acids. The V gene's germline CDR1 is ENHRY and CDR2 SYGVKD.

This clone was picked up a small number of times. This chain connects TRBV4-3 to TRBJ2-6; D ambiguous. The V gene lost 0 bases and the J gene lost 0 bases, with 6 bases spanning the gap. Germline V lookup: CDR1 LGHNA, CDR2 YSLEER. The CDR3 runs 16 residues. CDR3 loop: CASSQDTSSGANVLTF. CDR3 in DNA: TGCGCCAGCAGCCAAGATACGAGCTCTGGGGCCAACGTCCTGACTTTC.

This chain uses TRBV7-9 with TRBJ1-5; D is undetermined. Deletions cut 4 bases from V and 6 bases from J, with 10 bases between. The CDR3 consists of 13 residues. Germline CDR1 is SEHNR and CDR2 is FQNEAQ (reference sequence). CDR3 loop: CASSSTVGQPQHF. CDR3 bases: TGTGCCAGCAGCTCCACAGTCGGTCAGCCCCAGCATTTT.

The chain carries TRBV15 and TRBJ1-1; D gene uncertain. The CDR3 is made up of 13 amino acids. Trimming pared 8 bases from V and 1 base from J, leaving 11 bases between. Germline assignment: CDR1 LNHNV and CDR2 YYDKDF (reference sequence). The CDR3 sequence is CATVQATNTEAFF. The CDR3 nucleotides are TGTGCCACCGTCCAAGCAACGAACACTGAAGCTTTCTTT.

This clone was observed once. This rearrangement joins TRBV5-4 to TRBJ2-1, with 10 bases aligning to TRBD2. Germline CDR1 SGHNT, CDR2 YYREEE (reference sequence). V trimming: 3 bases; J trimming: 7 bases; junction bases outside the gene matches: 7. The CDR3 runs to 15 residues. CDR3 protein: CASSSGLADSNEQFF. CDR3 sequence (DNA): TGTGCCAGCAGCTCAGGACTAGCGGACTCGAATGAGCAGTTCTTC.